What follows are 25 T cell receptor beta chains derived from one specimen sequenced in a study of shared clonotypes between healthy human individuals. Generated by immunoSEQ multiplex PCR, the TCRdb table keeps only in-frame clones and is missing some. The top ten clones hold 1.2% of a sample with about 1,900,000 clones, less than 95% of them seen once. Naive CD8 isolation took CD45RO-negative cells positively selected for CCR7 and excluded terminally differentiated effector memory CD45RA+ cells. Input material: naive CD8+ T cells sorted from blood. These receptors all come from a man aged 18 to 30 in good health.

This chain uses TRBV30 with TRBJ2-7; a weak D match, TRBD1 (5 bases). V was clipped by 0 bases and J by 4 bases, with 10 bases between them. Germline loops: CDR1 GTSNPN, CDR2 SVGIG (reference sequence). This CDR3 is 13 amino acids long. The CDR3, as DNA: TGTGCCTGGAGTGTACTGGGGCTATACGAGCAGTACTTC. Protein sequence: CAWSVLGLYEQYF.

As concerns this clone: Other DNA sequences in the sample encode the same CDR3. The DNA of the CDR3 is TGCGCCAGCAGCTTGGGTGGTGAATACGAGCAGTACTTC. Translating it yields CASSLGGEYEQYF. V usage is TRBV5-1 and J usage is TRBJ2-7; no clear D. The CDR3 contains 13 residues. Per germline, CDR1 SGHRS and CDR2 YFSETQ. The germline V and J ends were trimmed by 0 bases and 4 bases, with 8 bases remaining between them.

The chain recombines TRBV5-6 with TRBJ2-2; 7 bases line up with TRBD2. The CDR3 is made up of 15 amino acids. Per the germline V gene, CDR1 is SGHDT and CDR2 is YYEEEE. V shed 0 bases and J 3 bases; nucleotides not matched to a gene: 2. The CDR3 DNA reads as TGTGCCAGCAGCTTGGAGGGAGGGTACACCGGGGAGCTGTTTTTT. Translating gives CASSLEGGYTGELFF. Full variable domain (remainder filled in from reference TRBV5-6 and TRBJ2-2): DAGVTQSPTHLIKTRGQQVTLRCSPKSGHDTVSWYQQALGQGPQFIFQYYEEEERQRGNFPDRFSGHQFPNYSSELNVNALLLGDSALYLCASSLEGGYTGELFFGEGSRLTVL.

V gene TRBV10-3 combines with J gene TRBJ2-5; D not certain. CDR3 length: 13 residues. The V end lost 7 bases, the J end lost 4 bases, and 13 bases lay between the germline ends. Germline V CDR1 and CDR2: ENHRY, SYGVKD. DNA of the CDR3: TGTGCCATCAAAGGGAAGGTTGGAGAGACCCAGTACTTC. Translation: CAIKGKVGETQYF.

The V gene is TRBV18, the J gene TRBJ2-7; 8 bases agree with TRBD2. V shed 2 bases, J shed 4 bases, and the junction held 13 bases outside the gene matches. CDR3 length equals 17 residues. CDR1 KGHSH and CDR2 LQKENI come from the germline V gene. This CDR3 reads CASSPGTSLNWGYEQYF. The CDR3, as DNA: TGTGCCAGCTCACCAGGGACTAGTCTAAACTGGGGATACGAGCAGTACTTC.

This clone was seen just once. The chain carries TRBV13 and TRBJ2-2; D call uncertain. The CDR3 contains 14 residues. Germline lookup yields CDR1 PRHDT and CDR2 FYEKMQ (reference sequence). Trimming pared 5 bases from V and 1 base from J, leaving 8 bases between. The CDR3: CASSVRLNTGELFF. The CDR3 coding sequence is TGTGCCAGCAGCGTCCGGTTGAACACCGGGGAGCTGTTTTTT.

The chain recombines TRBV10-3 with TRBJ2-2; D is undetermined. The CDR3 totals 13 residues. CDR1 is ENHRY and CDR2 is SYGVKD in the germline V gene. Between the trimmed V and J ends, which lost 9 bases and 0 bases, there was a span of 8 bases. The CDR3 loop reads CAITDPNTGELFF. DNA for the CDR3: TGTGCCATAACGGATCCGAACACCGGGGAGCTGTTTTTT.

This chain joins TRBV4-2 and TRBJ2-7; 15 bases are a match to TRBD2. Trimming took 4 bases from V and 6 from J; bases not matched to a gene: 7. The CDR3 totals 16 residues. Germline CDR1 LGHNA, CDR2 YNFKEQ. The DNA of the CDR3 is TGTGCCAGCAGCCCTGGACTAGCGGGAGGGCCTGGCGAGCAGTACTTC. It encodes CASSPGLAGGPGEQYF.

For this clone: The sample holds other DNA sequences that translate to the same CDR3. The chain couples TRBV30 to TRBJ2-7; the match to TRBD1 covers 8 bases. The CDR3 has 14 amino acids. Germline CDR1 reads GTSNPN; CDR2 reads SVGIG (reference sequence). The V segment lost 3 bases and the J segment 0 bases; nucleotides outside the gene matches: 4. CDR3 amino acids: CAWSPGQGSYEQYF. The CDR3 DNA is TGTGCCTGGAGCCCCGGACAGGGCTCCTACGAGCAGTACTTC.

The chain combines TRBV4-3 with TRBJ2-2; unclear D gene. The CDR3 sequence is 15 residues long. Looked up from germline, CDR1 is LGHNA and CDR2 is YSLEER. Between the trimmed V and J ends, which lost 0 bases and 2 bases, there was a span of 7 bases. The CDR3 loop reads CASSQDNSNTGELFF. In nucleotides, the CDR3 is TGCGCCAGCAGCCAAGATAACAGCAACACCGGGGAGCTGTTTTTT.

This clone was picked up one time. This chain links TRBV28 with TRBJ1-1; D perhaps matches TRBD1 (6 bases). Germline-derived CDR1 and CDR2 are MDHEN and SYDVKM. The CDR3 loop spans 15 amino acids. Trimming left V 7 bases short and J 1 base short, with 16 bases between. CDR3 DNA sequence: TGTGCCAGCAATATGGGGGCGCTTGAGAACACTGAAGCTTTCTTT. Amino acids: CASNMGALENTEAFF.

This clone is a singleton in its sample. The chain links TRBV6-5 to TRBJ2-1, with TRBD2 as a possible D gene (5 bases). The CDR3 runs to 10 residues. Trimming pared 6 bases from V and 14 bases from J, leaving 11 bases between. Germline assignment: CDR1 MNHEY and CDR2 SVGAGI. The CDR3 DNA sequence: TGTGCCAGCAGGGGGATGGAGGAGTTCTTC. Translated: CASRGMEEFF.

With regard to this clone: In the same sample, other DNA sequences code for this CDR3. The chain links TRBV4-1 to TRBJ2-7; no clear D gene. This CDR3 has 12 residues. Germline V CDR1 and CDR2: MGHRA, YSYEKL. The V end was cut by 1 base, the J end by 5 bases, with 6 bases between. CDR3 nucleotide sequence: TGCGCCAGCAGCCAAGGGCTGGACGAGCAGTACTTC. Translated: CASSQGLDEQYF.

The J gene is TRBJ2-1, the V gene TRBV5-6; D possibly corresponds to TRBD1 (5 bases). Germline lookup yields CDR1 SGHDT and CDR2 YYEEEE. V dropped 5 bases and J dropped 5 bases, with 17 bases sitting between them. The CDR3 spans 15 residues. CDR3 protein: CASSSIAGPDNEQFF. The DNA of the CDR3 is TGTGCCAGCAGTTCTATAGCAGGGCCCGACAATGAGCAGTTCTTC. Supplemented by reference TRBV5-6 and TRBJ2-1, the full variable domain reads DAGVTQSPTHLIKTRGQQVTLRCSPKSGHDTVSWYQQALGQGPQFIFQYYEEEERQRGNFPDRFSGHQFPNYSSELNVNALLLGDSALYLCASSSIAGPDNEQFFGPGTRLTVL.

The rearrangement uses TRBV7-3 and TRBJ2-1; D could derive from TRBD1 or TRBD2 (5 bases each). Trimming left V 5 bases short and J 0 bases short, with 11 bases between. Germline values: CDR1 SGHTA, CDR2 FQGTGA. This CDR3 is 15 amino acids long. Here the CDR3 reads CASSMGPSSYNEQFF. The CDR3 DNA sequence: TGTGCCAGCAGCATGGGACCCAGCTCCTACAATGAGCAGTTCTTC.

V gene TRBV27 combines with J gene TRBJ2-7; D might be TRBD2 (6 bases). In germline, CDR1 is MNHEY, CDR2 SMNVEV (reference sequence). This CDR3 has 19 amino acids. Trimming shortened V by 4 bases and J by 3 bases, and 28 bases separated the two germline ends. The CDR3 sequence: CASSSNGLGEGPGDYEQYF. Here the CDR3 DNA reads TGTGCCAGCAGTTCCAATGGACTCGGGGAAGGTCCGGGGGACTACGAGCAGTACTTC.

The chain is built from TRBV6-5 and TRBJ1-2; the D gene is possibly TRBD1 (5 bases). Germline values: CDR1 MNHEY, CDR2 SVGAGI. CDR3 length: 14 amino acids. The V gene lost 5 bases and the J gene lost 8 bases, with 18 bases spanning the gap. The CDR3 reads CASSPGEGTRGYTF. The CDR3 nucleotides read TGTGCCAGCAGTCCCGGGGAGGGGACGCGAGGCTACACCTTC.

The chain links TRBV6-4 to TRBJ1-1; 7 bases map to TRBD1. The J segment lost 2 bases and the V segment lost 8 bases, leaving 11 bases of the junction unmatched. This CDR3 contains 15 residues. Germline V CDR1 and CDR2: MRHNA, SNTAGT. The CDR3 bases are TGTGCCAGCTCCCTTCTACAGGGGACCAACACTGAAGCTTTCTTT. Amino acid sequence: CASSLLQGTNTEAFF.

The V call is TRBV27, the J call TRBJ2-5; D not certain. This CDR3 is 14 amino acids long. V lost 4 bases and J 3 bases, leaving 12 bases between the germline ends. CDR1 is MNHEY and CDR2 is SMNVEV in the germline V gene (reference sequence). CDR3 coding DNA: TGTGCCAGCAGTTCGCTACCCGGTGAAGAGACCCAGTACTTC. It codes for CASSSLPGEETQYF.

This chain connects TRBV4-3 to TRBJ2-1; D remains unclear. The CDR3 has 16 residues. Germline loops: CDR1 LGHNA, CDR2 YSLEER. The V and J ends lost 4 bases and 0 bases respectively, with 13 bases between them. The CDR3 sequence is CASSPLAESSYNEQFF. For the CDR3, the DNA is TGCGCCAGCAGCCCATTAGCAGAAAGCTCCTACAATGAGCAGTTCTTC.

The V and J genes are TRBV7-8 and TRBJ1-4, with 9 bases matching TRBD1. The germline gives CDR1 SGHVS, CDR2 FQNEAQ. Germline trimming cut 5 bases from V and 0 bases from J; bases unmatched to any gene: 13. The CDR3 sequence is 19 residues long. CDR3 bases: TGTGCCAGCAGCGTGGCCGGGACAGGGCTTTCTGCAACTAATGAAAAACTGTTTTTT. Residues: CASSVAGTGLSATNEKLFF.

As regards this clone: Other DNA variants within this sample encode the same CDR3. This rearrangement joins TRBV5-6 to TRBJ2-7; D ambiguous. Germline CDR1 and CDR2: SGHDT and YYEEEE. This CDR3 is built from 14 residues. The V end was cut by 0 bases, the J end by 0 bases, with 7 bases between. The CDR3: CASSLDSSSYEQYF. The CDR3 DNA reads as TGTGCCAGCAGCTTGGACTCGAGCTCCTACGAGCAGTACTTC.

This chain connects TRBV19 to TRBJ2-7; no reliable D call. The CDR3 sequence is 15 residues long. From germline, CDR1 is LNHDA and CDR2 SQIVND (reference sequence). V was shortened by 3 bases and J by 0 bases, with 12 bases between the two germline ends. CDR3 protein: CASSIYFGTSYEQYF. The CDR3 nucleotides read TGTGCCAGTAGTATCTACTTCGGCACCTCCTACGAGCAGTACTTC.

V and J are TRBV5-4 and TRBJ2-7, with D unclear. This CDR3 spans 14 amino acids. Trimming took off 3 bases at V and 3 bases at J, with 13 bases between the two ends. Germline CDR1 is SGHNT and CDR2 is YYREEE (reference sequence). The CDR3, as DNA: TGTGCCAGCAGCTGGAGCGACAATTACTACGAGCAGTACTTC. The encoded protein is CASSWSDNYYEQYF. Supplemented by reference TRBV5-4 and TRBJ2-7, the full variable domain reads ETGVTQSPTHLIKTRGQQVTLRCSSQSGHNTVSWYQQALGQGPQFIFQYYREEENGRGNFPPRFSGLQFPNYSSELNVNALELDDSALYLCASSWSDNYYEQYFGPGTRLTVT.

The V call is TRBV10-2, the J call TRBJ2-7; no clear D gene. V was trimmed by 0 bases and J by 5 bases, leaving 17 bases between them. The CDR3 sequence is 16 residues long. Germline CDR1 is WSHSY and CDR2 is SAAADI. The CDR3 nucleotides read TGCGCCAGCAGTGAGTCGATCCAATACTACTTGAACGAGCAGTACTTC. Translating it yields CASSESIQYYLNEQYF.